The clone carrying this T cell receptor beta chain was counted a single time. The data stem from a study of shared clonotypes between healthy human individuals. V dropped 0 bases and J dropped 0; count of bases not matched to a gene: 4. The length of the CDR3 is 16 residues. The germline CDR1 and CDR2 sequences are SGHRS and YFSETQ. Some clones are missing from TCRdb's copy, which holds only in-frame ones; the method was immunoSEQ multiplex PCR. The sample has some 500,000 clones; 90% to 97% are singletons. Specimen: naive CD4+ T cells sorted from blood. Stated subset: CD45RA+ positively selected. The chain links TRBV5-1 to TRBJ1-1; TRBD1 aligns across 8 bases. This TCR was recovered from a woman aged 25 to 39 in good health. The CDR3: CASSLGTGSMNTEAFF. As DNA, the CDR3 is TGCGCCAGCAGCTTGGGGACAGGGAGCATGAACACTGAAGCTTTCTTT. Filled out from reference TRBV5-1 and TRBJ1-1, the complete variable domain reads KAGVTQTPRYLIKTRGQQVTLSCSPISGHRSVSWYQQTPGQGLQFLFEYFSETQRNKGNFPGRFSGRQFSNSRSEMNVSTLELGDSALYLCASSLGTGSMNTEAFFGQGTRLTVV.